This entry concerns a single T cell receptor (beta chain). Under the authors' procedure: Estimation of nucleated cell counts was performed using reference gene primer amplification. This table comes from immunoSEQ multiplex PCR, and its TCRdb copy is limited to in-frame clones, with some not included. From that table come the V and J calls and clone size; the DNA was used to work out D and trimming. The data show about 190,000 clones, around 85% seen once. The data derive from a study of blood T cell repertoires in COVID-19. Across the whole study: Sources were T cells, B-cell-depleted T cells, or PBMCs; the material itself was cDNA or gDNA.

Looked up from germline, CDR1 is MDHEN and CDR2 is SYDVKM. Losses at the gene ends were 6 bases for V and 8 bases for J; bases not matched to a gene: 9. The CDR3 has 14 amino acids. This clonotype originated in a woman between 50 and 59 years old with acute or convalescent COVID-19. The rearrangement joins TRBV28 to TRBJ1-4, with 7 bases identical to TRBD1. Sequencing was done on a sample of peripheral blood. In nucleotides, the CDR3 is TGTGCCAGCAGACGGGACAGAGGCGAGGAAAAACTGTTTTTT. It translates to CASRRDRGEEKLFF.